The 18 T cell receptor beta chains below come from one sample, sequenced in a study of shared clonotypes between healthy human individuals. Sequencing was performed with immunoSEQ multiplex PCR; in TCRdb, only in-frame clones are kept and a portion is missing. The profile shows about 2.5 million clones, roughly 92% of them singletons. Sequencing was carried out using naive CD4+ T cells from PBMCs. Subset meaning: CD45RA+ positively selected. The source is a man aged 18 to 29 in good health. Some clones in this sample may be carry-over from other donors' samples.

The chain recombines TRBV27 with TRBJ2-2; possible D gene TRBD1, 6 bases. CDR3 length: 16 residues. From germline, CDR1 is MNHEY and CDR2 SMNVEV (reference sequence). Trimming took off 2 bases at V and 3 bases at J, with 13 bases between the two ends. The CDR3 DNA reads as TGTGCCAGCAGTTTAAACAGGGCAGGGTACACCGGGGAGCTGTTTTTT. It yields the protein CASSLNRAGYTGELFF.

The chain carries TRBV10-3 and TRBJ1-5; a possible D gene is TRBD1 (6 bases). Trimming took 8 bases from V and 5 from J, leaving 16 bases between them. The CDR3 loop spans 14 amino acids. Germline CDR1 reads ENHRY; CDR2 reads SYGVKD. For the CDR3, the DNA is TGTGCCATCGGCGTACAGGGAGGAGATCAGCCCCAGCATTTT. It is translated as CAIGVQGGDQPQHF.

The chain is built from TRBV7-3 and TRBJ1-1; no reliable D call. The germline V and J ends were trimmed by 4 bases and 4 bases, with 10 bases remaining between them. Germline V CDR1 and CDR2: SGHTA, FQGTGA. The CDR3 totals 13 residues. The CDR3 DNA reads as TGTGCCAGCAGCTCGTTGGGGAGCACTGAAGCTTTCTTT. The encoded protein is CASSSLGSTEAFF. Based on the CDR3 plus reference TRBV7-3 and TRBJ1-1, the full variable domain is GAGVSQTPSNKVTEKGKYVELRCDPISGHTALYWYRQSLGQGPEFLIYFQGTGAADDSGLPNDRFFAVRPEGSVSTLKIQRTERGDSAVYLCASSSLGSTEAFFGQGTRLTVV.

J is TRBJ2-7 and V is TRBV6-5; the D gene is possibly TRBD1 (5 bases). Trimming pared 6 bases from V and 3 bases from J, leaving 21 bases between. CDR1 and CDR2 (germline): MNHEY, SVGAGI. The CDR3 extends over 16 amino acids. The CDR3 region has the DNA TGTGCCAGCAGCTACGACAGCTCCCGAAGCTACTACGAGCAGTACTTC. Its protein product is CASSYDSSRSYYEQYF.

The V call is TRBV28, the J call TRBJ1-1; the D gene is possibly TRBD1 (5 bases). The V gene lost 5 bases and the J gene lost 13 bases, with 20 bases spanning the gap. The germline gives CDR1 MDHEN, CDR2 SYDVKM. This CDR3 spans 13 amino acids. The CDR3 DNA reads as TGTGCCAGCAGTCTGGACACCACAAGAATGGGTTTCTTT. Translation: CASSLDTTRMGFF.

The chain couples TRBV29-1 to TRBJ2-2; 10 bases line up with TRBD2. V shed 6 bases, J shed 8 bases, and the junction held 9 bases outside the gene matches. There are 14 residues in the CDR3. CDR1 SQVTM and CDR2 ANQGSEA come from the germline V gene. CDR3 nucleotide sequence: TGCAGCGTAGGCTCTAGCGGGAGAGGGGGGGAGCTGTTTTTT. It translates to CSVGSSGRGGELFF.

CDR3 nucleotide sequence: TGCGCCAGCAGCCAAGCAATTTCCAGAGAGCAGTACTTC. This translates into CASSQAISREQYF. This chain connects TRBV4-3 to TRBJ2-7; no clear D. The CDR3 sequence is 13 residues long. CDR1 is LGHNA and CDR2 is YSLEER in the germline V gene. V lost 1 base and J lost 7, with 11 bases in between.

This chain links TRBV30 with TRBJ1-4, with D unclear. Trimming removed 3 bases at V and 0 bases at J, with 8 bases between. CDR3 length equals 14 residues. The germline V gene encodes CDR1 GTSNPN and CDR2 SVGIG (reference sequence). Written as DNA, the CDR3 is TGTGCCTGGAGACCAGACGCAACTAATGAAAAACTGTTTTTT. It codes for CAWRPDATNEKLFF.

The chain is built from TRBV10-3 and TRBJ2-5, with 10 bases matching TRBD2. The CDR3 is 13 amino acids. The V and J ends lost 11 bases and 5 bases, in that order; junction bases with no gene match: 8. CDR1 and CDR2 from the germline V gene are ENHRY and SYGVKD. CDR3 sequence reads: CAVQREGRETQYF. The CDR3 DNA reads TGTGCCGTTCAGCGGGAGGGCAGGGAGACCCAGTACTTC.

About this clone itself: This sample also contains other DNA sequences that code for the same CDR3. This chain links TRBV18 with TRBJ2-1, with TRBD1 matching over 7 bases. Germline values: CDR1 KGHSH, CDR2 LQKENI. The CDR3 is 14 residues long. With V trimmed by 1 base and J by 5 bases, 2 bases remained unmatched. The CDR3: CASSPLTGNNEQFF. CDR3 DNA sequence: TGTGCCAGCTCACCACTGACAGGGAACAATGAGCAGTTCTTC.

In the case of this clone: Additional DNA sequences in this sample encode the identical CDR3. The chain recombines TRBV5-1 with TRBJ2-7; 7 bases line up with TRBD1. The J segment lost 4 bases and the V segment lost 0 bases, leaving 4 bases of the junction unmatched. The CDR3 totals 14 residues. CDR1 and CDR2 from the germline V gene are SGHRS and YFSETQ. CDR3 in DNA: TGCGCCAGCAGCTTGGTAGGGACAGCTTACGAGCAGTACTTC. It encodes CASSLVGTAYEQYF. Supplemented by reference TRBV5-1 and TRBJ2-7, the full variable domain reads KAGVTQTPRYLIKTRGQQVTLSCSPISGHRSVSWYQQTPGQGLQFLFEYFSETQRNKGNFPGRFSGRQFSNSRSEMNVSTLELGDSALYLCASSLVGTAYEQYFGPGTRLTVT.

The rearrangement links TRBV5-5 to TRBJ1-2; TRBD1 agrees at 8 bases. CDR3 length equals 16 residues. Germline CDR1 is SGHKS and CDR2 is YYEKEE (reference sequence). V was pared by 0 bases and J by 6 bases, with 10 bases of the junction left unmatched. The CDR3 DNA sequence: TGTGCCAGCAGCTTGGCCAGGGGGCAAAAATTAGATGGCTACACCTTC. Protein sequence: CASSLARGQKLDGYTF.

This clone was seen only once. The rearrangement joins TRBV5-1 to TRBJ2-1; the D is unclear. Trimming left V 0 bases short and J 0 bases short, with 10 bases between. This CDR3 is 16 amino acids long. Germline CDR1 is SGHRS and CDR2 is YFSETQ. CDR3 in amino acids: CASSLGQSSSYNEQFF. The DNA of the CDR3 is TGCGCCAGCAGCTTGGGACAATCGAGCTCCTACAATGAGCAGTTCTTC.

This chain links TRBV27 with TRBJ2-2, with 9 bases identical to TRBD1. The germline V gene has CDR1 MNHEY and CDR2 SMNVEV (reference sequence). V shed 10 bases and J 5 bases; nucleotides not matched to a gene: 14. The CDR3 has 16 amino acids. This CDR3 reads CATTDRGKVGTGELFF. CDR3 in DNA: TGTGCCACCACGGACAGGGGAAAAGTAGGGACCGGGGAGCTGTTTTTT.

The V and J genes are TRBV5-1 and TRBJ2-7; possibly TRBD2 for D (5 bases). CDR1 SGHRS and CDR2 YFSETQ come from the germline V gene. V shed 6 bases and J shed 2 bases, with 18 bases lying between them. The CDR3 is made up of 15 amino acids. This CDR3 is CASTPLVSGTYEQYF. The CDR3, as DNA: TGCGCCAGCACCCCACTTGTAAGCGGCACCTACGAGCAGTACTTC. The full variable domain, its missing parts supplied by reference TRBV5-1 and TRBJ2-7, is KAGVTQTPRYLIKTRGQQVTLSCSPISGHRSVSWYQQTPGQGLQFLFEYFSETQRNKGNFPGRFSGRQFSNSRSEMNVSTLELGDSALYLCASTPLVSGTYEQYFGPGTRLTVT.

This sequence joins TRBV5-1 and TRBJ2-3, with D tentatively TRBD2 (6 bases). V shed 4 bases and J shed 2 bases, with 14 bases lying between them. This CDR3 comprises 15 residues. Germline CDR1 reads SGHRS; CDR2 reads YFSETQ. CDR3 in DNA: TGCGCCAGCAGCCCCTTTAGCGGCCTCACAGATACGCAGTATTTT. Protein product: CASSPFSGLTDTQYF.

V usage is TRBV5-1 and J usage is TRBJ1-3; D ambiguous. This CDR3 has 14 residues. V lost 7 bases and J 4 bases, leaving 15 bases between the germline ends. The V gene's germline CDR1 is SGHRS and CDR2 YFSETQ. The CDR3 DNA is TGCGCCAGCCAGGCCTCGGGGTCAGGAAACACCATATATTTT. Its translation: CASQASGSGNTIYF.

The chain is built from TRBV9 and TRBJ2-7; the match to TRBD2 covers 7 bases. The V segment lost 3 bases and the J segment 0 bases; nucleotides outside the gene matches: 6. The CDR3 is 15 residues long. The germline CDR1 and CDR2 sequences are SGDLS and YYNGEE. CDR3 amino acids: CASSGSGPSSYEQYF. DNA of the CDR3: TGTGCCAGCAGCGGTAGCGGGCCTAGCTCCTACGAGCAGTACTTC.